These 28 T cell receptor beta chains originate from one sample sequenced in a study of blood T cell repertoires in COVID-19. The method was immunoSEQ multiplex PCR; TCRdb's version includes in-frame clones alone and lacks a portion of them. This repertoire shows some 76,000 clones, 86% found once; its top ten account for approximately 15%. Input material: peripheral blood. These receptors all come from a man aged 80 or over in a cohort sampled during active COVID-19.

This clone was counted only a few times. V gene TRBV6-2 or TRBV6-3 combines with J gene TRBJ1-6, with 9 nucleotides matching TRBD1. Per the germline V gene, CDR1 is MNHEY and CDR2 is SVGEGT. The CDR3 covers 14 residues. With V trimmed by 4 bases and J by 9 bases, 4 bases remained unmatched. Here the CDR3 DNA reads TGTGCCAGCAGTTTGGACAGGGGTAGTTCACCCCTCCACTTT. It yields the protein CASSLDRGSSPLHF.

The chain uses TRBV7-2 and TRBJ2-5, with 10 bases matching TRBD2. Trimming removed 5 bases from V and 5 bases from J; junction bases left unmatched: 8. This CDR3 is 15 amino acids long. CDR1 and CDR2 (germline): SGHTA, FQGNSA. The CDR3 sequence is CASSPSLAGVETQYF. The DNA of the CDR3 is TGTGCCAGCAGCCCAAGCCTAGCGGGGGTTGAGACCCAGTACTTC.

This chain joins TRBV6-6 and TRBJ1-4, with 9 bases lining up with TRBD1. Germline CDR1 MNHNY, CDR2 SVGAGI (reference sequence). This CDR3 spans 15 amino acids. V lost 4 bases to trimming and J lost 7 bases; unmatched junction nucleotides: 7. The CDR3 DNA reads TGTGCCAGCAGTTTAACAGGGGGCGCAGGTGAAAAACTGTTTTTT. Amino acids: CASSLTGGAGEKLFF.

The chain carries TRBV7-2 and TRBJ2-5; the match to TRBD2 covers 7 bases. V was pared by 1 base and J by 5 bases, with 7 bases of the junction left unmatched. The CDR3 consists of 15 residues. Germline V CDR1 and CDR2: SGHTA, FQGNSA. Here the CDR3 reads CASSLVTAGRETQYF. The CDR3 DNA is TGTGCCAGCAGCTTAGTTACAGCGGGGCGGGAGACCCAGTACTTC.

This clone was found a few times. V and J are TRBV19 and TRBJ2-2; D is uncertain. The V gene lost 7 bases and the J gene lost 2 bases, with 11 bases spanning the gap. This CDR3 is 14 amino acids long. Germline assignment: CDR1 LNHDA and CDR2 SQIVND (reference sequence). CDR3 loop: CASTVRHNTGELFF. The CDR3 DNA follows: TGTGCCAGTACTGTCAGACACAACACCGGGGAGCTGTTTTTT.

V gene TRBV7-2 combines with J gene TRBJ1-5; no clear D. This CDR3 is 13 amino acids long. Germline V gene sequence: CDR1 SGHTA, CDR2 FQGNSA. V gave up 5 bases and J gave up 7 bases, with 12 bases separating them. The CDR3 DNA sequence: TGTGCCAGCAGCCCTAAGCGCGGGCAGCCCCAGCATTTT. This sequence encodes CASSPKRGQPQHF. The full variable domain, in which reference TRBV7-2 and TRBJ1-5 provide the parts outside the CDR3, is GAGVSQSPSNKVTEKGKDVELRCDPISGHTALYWYRQSLGQGLEFLIYFQGNSAPDKSGLPSDRFSAERTGGSVSTLTIQRTQQEDSAVYLCASSPKRGQPQHFGDGTRLSIL.

This rearrangement joins TRBV29-1 to TRBJ2-5, with 7 positions matching TRBD1. CDR1 is SQVTM, CDR2 ANQGSEA, per germline. V trimming: 1 base; J trimming: 4 bases; junction bases outside the gene matches: 3. This CDR3 is built from 13 residues. Here the CDR3 DNA reads TGCAGCGTTGAAGTACAGGGGCGAGAGACCCAGTACTTC. Encoded protein: CSVEVQGRETQYF.

The chain links TRBV5-1 to TRBJ2-5; weak D call: TRBD1 (6 bases). With 4 bases removed from V and 3 bases from J, the gap between germline ends came to 16 bases. The CDR3 length is 15 residues. Per germline, CDR1 SGHRS and CDR2 YFSETQ. The DNA for the CDR3 is TGCGCCAGCAGCCTGACGGGACACCAAAAAGAGACCCAGTACTTC. It encodes CASSLTGHQKETQYF.

The chain is built from TRBV28 and TRBJ1-2, with TRBD1 identical over 8 bases. J gave up 5 bases and V 6 bases, and 11 bases lay outside the gene matches. The CDR3 is made up of 15 amino acids. Germline-derived CDR1 and CDR2 are MDHEN and SYDVKM. CDR3 DNA sequence: TGTGCCAGCAGCCGCCCCGACAGGGGAGGGTATGGCTACACCTTC. It yields the protein CASSRPDRGGYGYTF.

This clone was counted between two and nine times. CDR3 loop: CASRPSRVEV. The CDR3 DNA is TGTGCCAGCAGACCCTCGCGCGTCGAGGTC. This rearrangement joins TRBV6-4 to TRBJ2-7; unclear D gene. Per germline, CDR1 MRHNA and CDR2 SNTAGT. This CDR3 comprises 10 residues.

This chain links TRBV27 with TRBJ2-5, with a weak D call TRBD2 (5 bases). The germline V and J ends were trimmed by 6 bases and 4 bases, with 12 bases remaining between them. The CDR3 consists of 13 residues. Germline assignment: CDR1 MNHEY and CDR2 SMNVEV (reference sequence). The CDR3 coding sequence is TGTGCCAGCAGCACCTGGGCGGGAGAGACCCAGTACTTC. It is translated as CASSTWAGETQYF.

V is TRBV6-5 and J is TRBJ1-1; 7 nucleotides match TRBD1. CDR1 MNHEY and CDR2 SVGAGI come from the germline V gene. This CDR3 contains 14 residues. V gave up 6 bases and J gave up 1 base; unmatched junction bases: 5. The CDR3 protein is CASSPGTENTEAFF. The CDR3 coding sequence is TGTGCCAGCAGCCCCGGGACAGAGAACACTGAAGCTTTCTTT.

V gene TRBV6-5 combines with J gene TRBJ2-7, with 7 positions matching TRBD1. CDR3 size: 11 residues. CDR1 and CDR2 from the germline V gene are MNHEY and SVGAGI. The V segment lost 7 bases and the J segment 6 bases; nucleotides outside the gene matches: 3. The CDR3 sequence: CASTWDSEQYV. CDR3 in DNA: TGTGCCAGCACCTGGGACAGCGAGCAGTACGTC.

The rearrangement joins TRBV7-9 to TRBJ2-7; the D gene is possibly TRBD1 (6 bases). CDR1 is SEHNR, CDR2 FQNEAQ, per germline (reference sequence). The CDR3 length is 16 residues. V was pared by 4 bases and J by 2 bases, with 18 bases between. CDR3 nucleotide sequence: TGTGCCAGCAGCTCTGGCGCCGGGACAATAACCTACGAGCAGTACTTC. Its translation: CASSSGAGTITYEQYF.

J is TRBJ1-3 and V is TRBV7-9, with D possibly being TRBD1 (5 bases). V dropped 5 bases and J dropped 0 bases, with 8 bases sitting between them. The CDR3 length is 14 residues. CDR1 is SEHNR and CDR2 is FQNEAQ in the germline V gene (reference sequence). CDR3 loop: CASSPTVSGNTIYF. The CDR3 DNA follows: TGTGCCAGCAGCCCGACAGTCTCTGGAAACACCATATATTTT.

The rearrangement links TRBV7-3 to TRBJ2-1; perhaps TRBD1 as D (5 bases). The V gene's germline CDR1 is SGHTA and CDR2 FQGTGA. This CDR3 has 14 residues. V lost 1 base, J lost 5 bases, and 9 bases lay in between. The chain's CDR3 is CASSLMQGDNEQFF. CDR3 DNA: TGTGCCAGCAGCTTAATGCAGGGTGACAATGAGCAGTTCTTC.

The rearrangement joins TRBV7-2 to TRBJ1-2; unclear D gene. CDR3 size: 13 residues. Looked up from germline, CDR1 is SGHTA and CDR2 is FQGNSA. Trimming removed 6 bases at V and 8 bases at J, with 16 bases between. CDR3 in amino acids: CASRNAGGPGYTF. CDR3 DNA: TGTGCCAGCAGGAACGCGGGAGGGCCGGGCTACACCTTC.

This clone turned up a few times. This sequence joins TRBV7-3 and TRBJ2-7; 7 bases are a match to TRBD1. CDR1 SGHTA and CDR2 FQGTGA come from the germline V gene. The CDR3 is 13 residues long. The V segment lost 1 base and the J segment 4 bases; nucleotides outside the gene matches: 1. CDR3 protein: CASSLNRGYEQYF. CDR3 DNA: TGTGCCAGCAGCTTAAACAGGGGTTACGAGCAGTACTTC. The variable domain in full, completed from reference TRBV7-3 and TRBJ2-7, reads GAGVSQTPSNKVTEKGKYVELRCDPISGHTALYWYRQSLGQGPEFLIYFQGTGAADDSGLPNDRFFAVRPEGSVSTLKIQRTERGDSAVYLCASSLNRGYEQYFGPGTRLTVT.

This sequence joins TRBV9 and TRBJ2-5, with 11 bases lining up with TRBD1. Trimming cost V 2 bases and J 4 bases; bases outside gene matches: 4. Germline V CDR1 and CDR2: SGDLS, YYNGEE. The CDR3 has 15 amino acids. This CDR3 reads CASSVGTGGRETQYF. The CDR3 nucleotides are TGTGCCAGCAGCGTGGGGACAGGGGGACGAGAGACCCAGTACTTC.

The CDR3 DNA follows: TGTGCCAGCAGTTACGGTGATCAGATCTACGAGCAGTACTTC. This encodes CASSYGDQIYEQYF. This rearrangement joins TRBV6-2 or TRBV6-3 to TRBJ2-7; D not resolved. The V and J ends lost 2 bases and 3 bases respectively, with 11 bases between them. CDR3 length: 14 amino acids. Germline-derived CDR1 and CDR2 are MNHEY and SVGEGT.

This chain connects TRBV4-2 to TRBJ2-2, with 8 bases lining up with TRBD2. This CDR3 has 19 residues. Germline V gives CDR1 LGHNA, CDR2 YNFKEQ. The V gene end was trimmed by 3 bases and the J gene end by 0 bases; junction bases not matched to a gene: 12. CDR3 region: CASSQGPGGGTSNTGELFF. The CDR3 DNA reads TGTGCCAGCAGCCAGGGGCCGGGAGGGGGGACCTCGAACACCGGGGAGCTGTTTTTT.

The J gene is TRBJ1-2, the V gene TRBV7-2; 7 nucleotides align to TRBD1. The junction had 12 bases not matched to a gene; V was cut back by 5 bases and J by 6 bases. The CDR3 totals 15 residues. Germline values: CDR1 SGHTA, CDR2 FQGNSA. This chain's CDR3 is CASSVRQGILDGYTF. CDR3 in DNA: TGTGCCAGCAGCGTTCGACAGGGAATATTGGATGGCTACACCTTC. Full variable domain (remainder filled in from reference TRBV7-2 and TRBJ1-2): GAGVSQSPSNKVTEKGKDVELRCDPISGHTALYWYRQSLGQGLEFLIYFQGNSAPDKSGLPSDRFSAERTGGSVSTLTIQRTQQEDSAVYLCASSVRQGILDGYTFGSGTRLTVV.

The chain couples TRBV4-3 to TRBJ2-4, with D perhaps matching TRBD2 (5 bases). Trimming took off 0 bases at V and 10 bases at J, with 13 bases between the two ends. In germline, CDR1 is LGHNA, CDR2 YSLEER. CDR3 size: 14 residues. CDR3 protein: CASSQDRSGGIQYF. The CDR3 DNA reads as TGCGCCAGCAGCCAAGATAGGTCTGGAGGTATTCAGTACTTC.

V gene TRBV5-6 combines with J gene TRBJ2-4, with 8 nucleotides matching TRBD1. Trimming at V came to 4 bases and at J to 9 bases, leaving 9 bases not matched to a gene. Germline V gives CDR1 SGHDT, CDR2 YYEEEE. The CDR3 is 14 residues long. The CDR3 sequence is CASSGDRGSGIQYF. The CDR3 coding sequence is TGTGCCAGCAGCGGTGACAGGGGATCAGGCATTCAGTACTTC.

This clone occurred a few times. The chain links TRBV5-1 to TRBJ2-3; 10 nucleotides align to TRBD2. The CDR3 runs to 16 residues. Trimming cost V 0 bases and J 6 bases; bases outside gene matches: 7. Per the germline V gene, CDR1 is SGHRS and CDR2 is YFSETQ. The chain's CDR3 is CASSLARSGGADTQYF. The CDR3 nucleotides are TGCGCCAGCAGCTTGGCCAGGAGCGGGGGGGCGGATACGCAGTATTTT.

There are a few counts of this clone. This chain joins TRBV3-1 (or the pseudogene TRBV3-2) and TRBJ2-5; 8 positions match TRBD2. The CDR3 is made up of 15 amino acids. Germline V gene data show CDR1 as LGHDT and CDR2 as YNNKEL (reference sequence). V was pared by 6 bases and J by 1 base, with 7 bases of the junction left unmatched. CDR3 protein: CASSRTGTSQETQYF. The DNA of the CDR3 is TGTGCCAGCAGTCGTACCGGGACTAGCCAAGAGACCCAGTACTTC.

The V and J genes are TRBV19 and TRBJ2-2, with 8 bases aligning to TRBD1. The CDR3 extends over 15 amino acids. With V trimmed by 1 base and J by 7 bases, 5 bases remained unmatched. The germline V gene encodes CDR1 LNHDA and CDR2 SQIVND (reference sequence). The CDR3 loop reads CASSIAQGAIGELFF. In DNA, the CDR3 is TGTGCCAGTAGTATAGCCCAGGGGGCTATCGGGGAGCTGTTTTTT.

The chain recombines TRBV28 with TRBJ1-1; tentatively, D is TRBD1 (5 bases). Germline CDR1 reads MDHEN; CDR2 reads SYDVKM. The V and J ends lost 7 bases and 3 bases respectively, with 18 bases between them. This CDR3 comprises 15 residues. CDR3 loop: CASKGIWGQDTEAFF. CDR3 DNA: TGTGCCAGCAAGGGGATTTGGGGTCAGGACACTGAAGCTTTCTTT.